A single sample is the source of the 10 T cell receptor beta chains below, sequenced in a study of T cells in Graves' hyperthyroidism and ophthalmopathy. TCR beta CDR3 regions were amplified from RNA transcripts. During a first-round RT-PCR of the TCR CDR3, the HTBI primer set was used. Each CDR3 protein gets one entry after TCRdb re-called the multiplex PCR reads with MiXCR. Among approximately 530,000 distinct CDR3 sequences listed, over 15% were seen once. The sample taken for sequencing was blood. The source is a woman aged 18 to 35 with Graves' hyperthyroidism.

The table lists this clonotype with many counts. V usage is TRBV20-1 and J usage is TRBJ2-1; D is undetermined. The CDR3 sequence is 15 residues long. Germline values: CDR1 DFQATT, CDR2 SNEGSKA (reference sequence). The V and J ends lost 3 bases and 10 bases respectively, with 22 bases between them. Here the CDR3 DNA reads TGCAGTGCTAGGCCTGACGATAGTGCCCTCGAGGAGCAGTTCTTC. Translated: CSARPDDSALEEQFF.

This clonotype occurred a few times. The chain carries TRBV6-1 and TRBJ2-7, with D hard to call. The CDR3 has 15 residues. The ends were cut back, 0 bases at V and 7 bases at J, with 16 bases in the middle. Germline assignment: CDR1 MNHNS and CDR2 SASEGT. In nucleotides, the CDR3 is TGTGCCAGCAGTGAAGCAGGGATATACTACGTGGAGCAGTACTTC. Protein sequence: CASSEAGIYYVEQYF.

This clonotype was found many times. The J gene is TRBJ2-1, the V gene TRBV18; D uncertain. The CDR3 is made up of 12 amino acids. Deletions cut 2 bases from V and 7 bases from J, with 6 bases between. Germline lookup yields CDR1 KGHSH and CDR2 LQKENI. CDR3 coding DNA: TGTGCCAGCTCACCAACTGTTAATGAGCAGTTCTTC. Amino acid sequence: CASSPTVNEQFF. The full variable domain, completed using reference TRBV18 and TRBJ2-1, is NAGVMQNPRHLVRRRGQEARLRCSPMKGHSHVYWYRQLPEEGLKFMVYLQKENIIDESGMPKERFSAEFPKEGPSILRIQQVVRGDSAAYFCASSPTVNEQFFGPGTRLTVL.

This clonotype was counted at least ten times. The rearrangement uses TRBV6-5 and TRBJ1-2, with D maybe TRBD1 (6 bases). V was shortened by 1 base and J by 3 bases, with 9 bases between the two germline ends. Germline V gene sequence: CDR1 MNHEY, CDR2 SVGAGI. The CDR3 runs 14 residues. DNA of the CDR3: TGTGCCAGCAGTTACTTCGGACAGTACTATGGCTACACCTTC. Protein sequence: CASSYFGQYYGYTF.

This clonotype was counted at least ten times. The chain recombines TRBV5-1 with TRBJ2-3; D ambiguous. Germline V gene lookup returns CDR1 SGHRS and CDR2 YFSETQ. Trimming pared 4 bases from V and 1 base from J, leaving 13 bases between. The CDR3 is made up of 15 amino acids. CDR3 protein: CASSRNTDRTDTQYF. CDR3 sequence (DNA): TGCGCCAGCAGCCGAAATACGGACCGCACAGATACGCAGTATTTT. Looking up the rest from reference TRBV5-1 and TRBJ2-3 gives the full variable domain: KAGVTQTPRYLIKTRGQQVTLSCSPISGHRSVSWYQQTPGQGLQFLFEYFSETQRNKGNFPGRFSGRQFSNSRSEMNVSTLELGDSALYLCASSRNTDRTDTQYFGPGTRLTVL.

A single count supports this clonotype. At one end the junction does not follow the germline gene, possibly because of a read error. J is TRBJ1-5 and V is TRBV15; tentative D call: TRBD1 (6 bases). The CDR3 has 16 residues. Looked up from germline, CDR1 is LNHNV and CDR2 is YYDKDF (reference sequence). The CDR3 sequence is CATSRERRGGMEPLHF. DNA of the CDR3: TGTGCCACCAGCAGAGAACGCAGGGGAGGTATGGAGCCCCTGCATTTT.

This clonotype turned up a few times. V gene TRBV28 combines with J gene TRBJ1-4, with D perhaps TRBD1 (6 bases). V was clipped by 6 bases and J by 6 bases, with 32 bases between them. Germline V lookup: CDR1 MDHEN, CDR2 SYDVKM. This CDR3 has 20 amino acids. The CDR3 region has the DNA TGTGCCAGCAGGCCATGGGTGCTTTCAACAGGGCGCAGGCTCCATGAAAAACTGTTTTTT. It is translated as CASRPWVLSTGRRLHEKLFF.

This clonotype was seen more than once but under ten times. The chain combines TRBV5-6 with TRBJ1-4; D gene unclear. The CDR3 is 15 amino acids. In germline, CDR1 is SGHDT, CDR2 YYEEEE. V was shortened by 5 bases and J by 8 bases, with 19 bases between the two germline ends. The CDR3 protein is CASSPAERGGEKLFF. As DNA, the CDR3 is TGTGCCAGCAGTCCAGCGGAACGGGGAGGGGAAAAACTGTTTTTT.

This clonotype was found a few times. The chain uses TRBV7-2 and TRBJ2-2; TRBD2 might be the D (5 bases). The CDR3 is made up of 15 amino acids. Germline V gene sequence: CDR1 SGHTA, CDR2 FQGNSA. Trimming took off 5 bases at V and 3 bases at J, with 13 bases between the two ends. CDR3 DNA: TGTGCCAGCAGCCAACTAGTTATTGACACCGGGGAGCTGTTTTTT. It codes for CASSQLVIDTGELFF. The whole variable domain, filled in from reference TRBV7-2 and TRBJ2-2, reads GAGVSQSPSNKVTEKGKDVELRCDPISGHTALYWYRQSLGQGLEFLIYFQGNSAPDKSGLPSDRFSAERTGGSVSTLTIQRTQQEDSAVYLCASSQLVIDTGELFFGEGSRLTVL.

This clonotype showed up many times. The chain carries TRBV29-1 and TRBJ1-1; unclear D gene. This CDR3 region has 12 residues. Germline loops: CDR1 SQVTM, CDR2 ANQGSEA. V was pared by 4 bases and J by 3 bases, with 9 bases between. Here the CDR3 reads CSVVETYTEAFF. For the CDR3, the DNA is TGCAGCGTTGTGGAGACCTACACTGAAGCTTTCTTT.